Listed below are T cell receptor beta chains from one sample, sequenced in a study of early T cells in non-severe SARS-CoV-2 infection. TCRdb ran MiXCR on the 5' RACE reads and lists one entry per CDR3 protein. The data contain around 88,000 distinct CDR3 sequences, roughly 14% of them singletons. Material for sequencing was whole blood. The receptors were gathered from an adult who was a healthcare worker with PCR-confirmed SARS-CoV-2 infection or an uninfected control (not recorded which). Both conserved end residues are part of each CDR3. The D gene is left open where the match is weak. Size is omitted from some rows. Given values are once, few, many or a class for expanded clones.

d_call	v_call	j_call	clone_size	cdr3_nt	cdr3_aa
TRBD2	TRBV7-6	TRBJ2-3	few	TGTGCCAGCAGCTTTACTTATCGGGAGGGCACAGATACGCAGTATTTT	CASSFTYREGTDTQYF
.	TRBV27	TRBJ1-1	many	TGTGCCAGCAGTCCTACAAGCAGGGTGGGGACTGAAGCTTTCTTT	CASSPTSRVGTEAFF
.	TRBV20-1	TRBJ2-7	many	TGCAGTGCTCCACCGGGACCGGCACAGGGCGAGCAGTACTTC	CSAPPGPAQGEQYF
TRBD1	TRBV11-2	TRBJ1-2	few	TGTGCCAGCGAGACAGGGAACTATGGCTACACCTTC	CASETGNYGYTF
TRBD2	TRBV20-1	TRBJ2-7	few	TGCAGTGCTAGAGATCGGTCTAGCGGTCGCTACGAGCAGTACTTC	CSARDRSSGRYEQYF
.	TRBV5-1	TRBJ2-2	.	TGCGCCAGCAGCTTGGACGTATATGACACCGGGGAGCTGTTTTTT	CASSLDVYDTGELFF
.	TRBV29-1	TRBJ1-1	few	TGCAGCGTTATCGGGGGCGAGGGCACTGAAGCTTTCTTT	CSVIGGEGTEAFF
.	TRBV20-1	TRBJ2-1	few	TGCAGTGCTAGAGATCACCGGACTACTTCTAATGAGCAGTTCTTC	CSARDHRTTSNEQFF
TRBD2	TRBV12-3/TRBV12-4	TRBJ2-7	.	TGTGTCAGCACCGCAGGGCTAGCGGGAAGCGAGCAGTACTTC	CVSTAGLAGSEQYF
.	TRBV11-2	TRBJ2-7	many	TGTGCCAGCAGCCTTCTTCAGGGTACCCACGAGCAGTACTTC	CASSLLQGTHEQYF
.	TRBV9	TRBJ1-1	few	TGTGCCAGCAGCCCGCCGGGGGGGCGCGACACTGAAGCTTTCTTT	CASSPPGGRDTEAFF
TRBD1	TRBV7-8	TRBJ1-1	once	TGTGCCAGCAGCGGGACAGGGGGCGGTCAAGGCACTGAGTCCGCTGAAGCTTTCTTT	CASSGTGGGQGTESAEAFF
TRBD1	TRBV28	TRBJ1-1	many	TGTGCCAGCAGTTCCCGGGACAGGGGGCTACTGAACACTGAAGCTTTCTTT	CASSSRDRGLLNTEAFF
.	TRBV29-1	TRBJ1-1	few	TGCAGCGTGGGACTTGAGGAAGCTTTCTTT	CSVGLEEAFF
.	TRBV5-5	TRBJ1-4	few	TGTGCCAGCAGCTTCCAGGGGGAAAAACTGTTTTTT	CASSFQGEKLFF
TRBD2	TRBV20-1	TRBJ2-1	many	TGCAGTGCCTCCGAGATAGCGGGAGGGGAGCAGTTCTTC	CSASEIAGGEQFF
.	TRBV20-1	TRBJ1-1	.	TGCAGTGCCTTTTGGGAGGACACTGAAGCTTTCTTT	CSAFWEDTEAFF
TRBD1	TRBV7-9	TRBJ2-2	.	TGTGCCAGCAGCGTAGGACAGGCGAACACCGGGGAGCTGTTTTTT	CASSVGQANTGELFF
TRBD1	TRBV6-4	TRBJ1-1	few	TGTGCCAGCAGGGGAAGGACAGGGAAGATGAACACTGAAGCTTTCTTT	CASRGRTGKMNTEAFF
.	TRBV7-6	TRBJ2-5	few	TGTGCCAGCAGCCCCAACCCGGGCCCTTGGAGGAAAGAGACCCAGTACTTC	CASSPNPGPWRKETQYF
TRBD2	TRBV2	TRBJ2-3	.	TGTGCCAGCTGGACTAGCGGGAGACGAGATACGCAGTATTTT	CASWTSGRRDTQYF
TRBD2	TRBV6-6	TRBJ2-5	many	TGTGCCAGCAGTAAGACTAGCGGTCAAGAGACCCAGTACTTC	CASSKTSGQETQYF
.	TRBV14	TRBJ2-4	.	TGTGCCAGCAGCGTCGGACTGGGGGTGGACATTCAGTACTTC	CASSVGLGVDIQYF
.	TRBV2	TRBJ2-2	.	TGTGCCAGCAGAGGTGTACTGAACACCGGGGAGCTGTTTTTT	CASRGVLNTGELFF
TRBD2	TRBV12-3/TRBV12-4	TRBJ2-5	.	TGTGCCAGCAGTTTAGCGGATGTTCTCCGGAGGACTAGCGTGGAGACCCAGTACTTC	CASSLADVLRRTSVETQYF
.	TRBV27	TRBJ2-7	many	TGTGCCAGCAGGGGGGAGGAAGGCGAGCAGTACTTC	CASRGEEGEQYF
TRBD1	TRBV18	TRBJ2-2	many	TGTGCCAGCTCACCATACAGGGGAGAGAACACCGGGGAGCTGTTTTTT	CASSPYRGENTGELFF
TRBD2	TRBV6-2/TRBV6-3	TRBJ2-7	.	TGTGCCAGCAGAGGACTAGCGGATGGTCCCTACGAGCAGTACTTC	CASRGLADGPYEQYF
.	TRBV10-3	TRBJ1-5	.	TGTGCCATCAGTGTGCGAACAGAACGCTATAGCAATCAGCCCCAGCATTTT	CAISVRTERYSNQPQHF
.	TRBV2	TRBJ2-1	.	TGTGCCAGCACCACCGGGACGTATTCCTACAATGAGCAGTTCTTC	CASTTGTYSYNEQFF
.	TRBV25-1	TRBJ1-1	few	TGTGCCAGCAGTGAATATAAGGTTAGCGCTGAAGCTTTCTTT	CASSEYKVSAEAFF
.	TRBV5-1	TRBJ2-2	once	TGCGCCAGCAGCCGGGGACACCAGAACACCGGGGAGCTGTTTTTT	CASSRGHQNTGELFF
TRBD1	TRBV10-2	TRBJ2-7	many	TGCGCCAGCAGTGAAGGCGGGACAGGGGATATTTTGGGCCAGTACTTC	CASSEGGTGDILGQYF
.	TRBV30	TRBJ2-6	.	TGTGCCTGGAGTGTACAGGCTGGGGCCAACGTCCTGACTTTC	CAWSVQAGANVLTF
.	TRBV7-8	TRBJ2-1	.	TGTGCCAGCAGCTTAGCTTTTGTGAGTAGATACAATGAGCAGTTCTTC	CASSLAFVSRYNEQFF
.	TRBV10-3	TRBJ2-7	many	TGTGCCATCAGCCCGGGAGAGGGCGAGCAGTACTTC	CAISPGEGEQYF
.	TRBV5-5	TRBJ2-2	.	TGTGCCAGCAGGGGCGGACAGTACACCGGGGAGCTGTTTTTT	CASRGGQYTGELFF
.	TRBV6-6	TRBJ2-3	.	TGTGCCAGCAGTTACTCACCCAGCGCGGGCACAGATACGCAGTATTTT	CASSYSPSAGTDTQYF
.	TRBV6-1	TRBJ2-7	.	TGTGCCAGCAATCCGGGACCAAACCCCTACGAGCAGTACTTC	CASNPGPNPYEQYF
TRBD2	TRBV30	TRBJ2-7	.	TGTGCCTGGAAAATCTCTGGCGGGAGAGAGCAGTACTTC	CAWKISGGREQYF
.	TRBV11-2	TRBJ1-2	few	TGTGCCAGCAGCTTAGGGGGAGGCGGTGGGCCTAACTATGGCTACACCTTC	CASSLGGGGGPNYGYTF
.	TRBV11-2	TRBJ1-2	few	TGTGCCAGCAGCCCACTCGGAAACTATGGCTACACCTTC	CASSPLGNYGYTF
.	TRBV27	TRBJ2-7	.	TGTGCCAGCAGTTTATCCGGAACAGGGACGTACGAGCAGTACTTC	CASSLSGTGTYEQYF
.	TRBV7-9	TRBJ2-3	.	TGTGCCAGCAGCCGGACATCGCCTAGCACAGATACGCAGTATTTT	CASSRTSPSTDTQYF
.	TRBV2	TRBJ2-7	few	TGTGCCAGCAGAGCCTCCGCCTACGAGCAGTACTTC	CASRASAYEQYF
TRBD2	TRBV6-5	TRBJ2-7	few	TGTGCCAGCAGCCTCTTGGCCCGACTAGCGGGAGGCTACGAGCAGTACTTC	CASSLLARLAGGYEQYF
.	TRBV6-5	TRBJ2-1	.	TGTGCCAGCAGCCAAAGCGGATTCTCCTACAATGAGCAGTTCTTC	CASSQSGFSYNEQFF
TRBD2	TRBV5-1	TRBJ2-7	.	TGCGCCAGCAGCTACGGGACTAGCGGCAAGGGGAGCTCCTACGAGCAGTACTTC	CASSYGTSGKGSSYEQYF
.	TRBV5-1	TRBJ2-3	.	TGCGCCAGCAGCTTGCTAGGGTCTAGCACAGATACGCAGTATTTT	CASSLLGSSTDTQYF
.	TRBV20-1	TRBJ1-5	.	TGCAGTGCTAGACGGGGGACTACTGGCAATCAGCCCCAGCATTTT	CSARRGTTGNQPQHF
TRBD2	TRBV2	TRBJ2-7	few	TGTGCCAGCAGAGACGCGGGAGGGCCGGTCGGCGAGCAGTACTTC	CASRDAGGPVGEQYF
TRBD1	TRBV3-1	TRBJ2-1	.	TGTGCCAGCAGCCAAGATAAAAGGACAGGTCAGTTCTTC	CASSQDKRTGQFF
.	TRBV28	TRBJ2-5	few	TGTGCCAGCAGTTCGTTCGGCGAGACCCAGTACTTC	CASSSFGETQYF
TRBD2	TRBV27	TRBJ2-7	many	TGTGCCAGCAGTTTTTTAGCGGGAGGGTCCTACGAGCAGTACTTC	CASSFLAGGSYEQYF
TRBD2	TRBV2	TRBJ2-3	few	TGTGCCAGCACTTCGCCAGCGGGAGTGGTAGATACGCAGTATTTT	CASTSPAGVVDTQYF
.	TRBV9	TRBJ1-2	few	TGTGCCAGCAGCCCGAGGCGTGGCTACACCTTC	CASSPRRGYTF
.	TRBV28	TRBJ2-7	many	TGTGCCAGCAGTCCTCGCTCCTACGAGCAGTACTTC	CASSPRSYEQYF
TRBD1	TRBV6-6	TRBJ2-1	few	TGTGCCAGCAGGACCGGGACAGGTTACTACAATGAGCAGTTCTTC	CASRTGTGYYNEQFF
TRBD1	TRBV18	TRBJ1-1	.	TGTGCCAGCTCACCCCGACAGGGGAGATCGAACACTGAAGCTTTCTTT	CASSPRQGRSNTEAFF
TRBD1	TRBV2	TRBJ1-5	.	TGTGCCAGCGGTCAGGGACAGGGGGCGAAGGATCAGCCCCAGCATTTT	CASGQGQGAKDQPQHF